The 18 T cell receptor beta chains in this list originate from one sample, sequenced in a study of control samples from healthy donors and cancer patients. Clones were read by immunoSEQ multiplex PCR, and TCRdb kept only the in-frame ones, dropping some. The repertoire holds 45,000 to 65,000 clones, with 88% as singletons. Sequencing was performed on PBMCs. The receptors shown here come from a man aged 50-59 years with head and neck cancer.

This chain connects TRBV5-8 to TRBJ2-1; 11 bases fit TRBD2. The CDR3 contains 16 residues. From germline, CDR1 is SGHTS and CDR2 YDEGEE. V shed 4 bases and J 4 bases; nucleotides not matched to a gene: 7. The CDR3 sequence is CASSRGLAAIYNEQFF. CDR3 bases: TGTGCCAGCAGCAGGGGACTAGCGGCCATATACAATGAGCAGTTCTTC.

CDR3 protein: CASGGNEQFF. CDR3 sequence (DNA): TGTGCTAGTGGTGGTAATGAGCAGTTCTTC. This chain links TRBV12-5 with TRBJ2-1; D not certain. V lost 5 bases, J lost 7 bases, and 3 bases lay in between. Germline V gene lookup returns CDR1 LGHNT and CDR2 FRNRAP. CDR3 length equals 10 residues.

The CDR3 spells CASSLGEGRATQYF. CDR3 nucleotides: TGTGCCAGCAGCTTAGGGGAAGGGAGAGCGACCCAGTACTTC. This chain links TRBV7-9 with TRBJ2-5, with D possibly TRBD2 on 5 matching bases. Germline loops: CDR1 SEHNR, CDR2 FQNEAQ (reference sequence). V was trimmed by 1 base and J by 7 bases, leaving 13 bases between them. The CDR3 is made up of 14 amino acids.

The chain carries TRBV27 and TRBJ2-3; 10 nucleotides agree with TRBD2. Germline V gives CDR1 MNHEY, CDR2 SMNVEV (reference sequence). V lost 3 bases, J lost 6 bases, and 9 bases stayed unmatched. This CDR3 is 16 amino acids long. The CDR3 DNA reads TGTGCCAGCAGTTTTCAAGGCCTAGCGGGAGTGGATACGCAGTATTTT. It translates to CASSFQGLAGVDTQYF.

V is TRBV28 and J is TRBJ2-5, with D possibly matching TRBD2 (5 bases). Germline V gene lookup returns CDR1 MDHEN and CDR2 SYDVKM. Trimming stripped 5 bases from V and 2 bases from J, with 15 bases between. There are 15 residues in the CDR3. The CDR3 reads CASSPATGIQETQYF. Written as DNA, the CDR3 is TGTGCCAGCAGTCCCGCCACCGGGATACAAGAGACCCAGTACTTC.

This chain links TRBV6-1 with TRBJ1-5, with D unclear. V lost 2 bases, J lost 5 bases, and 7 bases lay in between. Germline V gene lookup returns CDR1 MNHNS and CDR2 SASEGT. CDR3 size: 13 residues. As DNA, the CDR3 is TGTGCCAGCAGTGAACTGCGAGATCAGCCCCAGCATTTT. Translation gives CASSELRDQPQHF.

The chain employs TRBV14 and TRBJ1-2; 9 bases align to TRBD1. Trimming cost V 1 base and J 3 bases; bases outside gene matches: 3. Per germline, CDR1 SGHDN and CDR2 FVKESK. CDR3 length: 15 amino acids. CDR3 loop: CASSQGTGAYYGYTF. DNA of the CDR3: TGTGCCAGCAGCCAAGGGACAGGGGCGTACTATGGCTACACCTTC.

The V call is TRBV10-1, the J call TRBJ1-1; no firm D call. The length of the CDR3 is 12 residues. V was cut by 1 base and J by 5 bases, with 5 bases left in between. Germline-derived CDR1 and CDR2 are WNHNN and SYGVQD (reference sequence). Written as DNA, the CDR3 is TGCGCCAGCAGTGAGTTTGGGACTGAAGCTTTCTTT. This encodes CASSEFGTEAFF.

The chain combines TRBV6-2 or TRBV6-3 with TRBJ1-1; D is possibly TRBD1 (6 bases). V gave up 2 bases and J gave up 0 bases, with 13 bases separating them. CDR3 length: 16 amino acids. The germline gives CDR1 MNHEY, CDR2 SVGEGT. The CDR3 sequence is CASSYRQEGMNTEAFF. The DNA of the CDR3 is TGTGCCAGCAGTTACCGACAGGAAGGTATGAACACTGAAGCTTTCTTT.

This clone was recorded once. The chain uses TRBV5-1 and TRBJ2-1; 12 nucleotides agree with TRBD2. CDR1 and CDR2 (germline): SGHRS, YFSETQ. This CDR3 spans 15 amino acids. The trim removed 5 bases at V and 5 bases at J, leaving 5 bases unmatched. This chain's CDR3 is CASSYGLAGNNEQFF. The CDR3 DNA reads TGCGCCAGCAGTTACGGACTAGCGGGAAACAATGAGCAGTTCTTC.

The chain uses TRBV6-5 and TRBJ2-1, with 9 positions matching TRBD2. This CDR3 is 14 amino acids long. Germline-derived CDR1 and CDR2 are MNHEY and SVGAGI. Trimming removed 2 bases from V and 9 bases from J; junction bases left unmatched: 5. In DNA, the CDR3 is TGTGCCAGCAGTTACAGCGGGAGGTCGGGTGAGCAGTTCTTC. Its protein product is CASSYSGRSGEQFF.

The chain's CDR3 is CASMRRSGGPSTLGANVLTF. CDR3 coding DNA: TGTGCTAGTATGAGGAGGTCTGGGGGCCCCTCGACTCTGGGGGCCAACGTCCTGACTTTC. The chain joins TRBV12-5 to TRBJ2-6; D possibly corresponds to TRBD1 (6 bases). V was trimmed by 8 bases and J by 4 bases, leaving 30 bases between them. CDR3 length: 20 amino acids. Germline-derived CDR1 and CDR2 are LGHNT and FRNRAP.

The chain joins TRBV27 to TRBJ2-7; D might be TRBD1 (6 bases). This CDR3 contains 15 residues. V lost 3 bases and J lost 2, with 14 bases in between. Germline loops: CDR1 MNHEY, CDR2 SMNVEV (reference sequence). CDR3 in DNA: TGTGCCAGCAGTTTTGTAGTCGCAGGGGCCTACGAGCAGTACTTC. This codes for CASSFVVAGAYEQYF.

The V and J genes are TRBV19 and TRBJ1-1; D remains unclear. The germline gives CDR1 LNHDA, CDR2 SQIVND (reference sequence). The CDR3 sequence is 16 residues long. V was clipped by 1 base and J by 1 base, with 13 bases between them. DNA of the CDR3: TGTGCCAGTAGTATAGGGGGAGGGCGTGGGAACACTGAAGCTTTCTTT. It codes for CASSIGGGRGNTEAFF.

CDR3 sequence reads: CASSEQRPEDNEKLFF. CDR3 sequence (DNA): TGTGCCAGCAGTGAACAAAGGCCCGAGGATAATGAAAAACTGTTTTTT. The chain carries TRBV2 and TRBJ1-4; the D is unclear. The germline V gene has CDR1 SNHLY and CDR2 FYNNEI. V shed 2 bases and J shed 4 bases, with 14 bases lying between them. This CDR3 contains 16 residues. The whole variable domain, remainder taken from reference TRBV2 and TRBJ1-4, is EPEVTQTPSHQVTQMGQEVILRCVPISNHLYFYWYRQILGQKVEFLVSFYNNEISEKSEIFDDQFSVERPDGSNFTLKIRSTKLEDSAMYFCASSEQRPEDNEKLFFGSGTQLSVL.

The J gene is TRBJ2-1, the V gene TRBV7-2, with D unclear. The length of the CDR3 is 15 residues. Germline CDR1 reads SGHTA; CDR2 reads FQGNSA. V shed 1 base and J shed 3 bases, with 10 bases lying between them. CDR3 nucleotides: TGTGCCAGCAGCTTAGGGCAGAACATCTACAATGAGCAGTTCTTC. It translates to CASSLGQNIYNEQFF.

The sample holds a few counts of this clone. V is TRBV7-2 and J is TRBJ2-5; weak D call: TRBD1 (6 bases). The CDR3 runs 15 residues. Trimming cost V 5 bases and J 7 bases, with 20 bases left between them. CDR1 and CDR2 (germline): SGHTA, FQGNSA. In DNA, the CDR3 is TGTGCCAGCAGCCCATTCCCGGGACAAGCTCCGACCCAGTACTTC. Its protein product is CASSPFPGQAPTQYF.

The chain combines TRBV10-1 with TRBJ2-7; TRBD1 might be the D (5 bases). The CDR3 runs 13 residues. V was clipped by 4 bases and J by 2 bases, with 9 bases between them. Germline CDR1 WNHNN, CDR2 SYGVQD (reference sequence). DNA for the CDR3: TGCGCCAGCAGTGCGACAGCCCCCTACGAGCAGTACTTC. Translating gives CASSATAPYEQYF.